The clone carrying this T cell receptor (beta chain) has just a few counts. Its antigen is unknown. The entry originates in a study of blood T cells in healthy people across ages. Study-wide findings and caveats: The study regarded diversity estimates from one million T cells as underestimates.

Next came a second PCR, run for about 7 to 12 cycles, which used a sample-barcoded 5' primer along with a J-beta primer mix. TCRdb ran MiXCR on the 5' RACE reads and lists one entry per CDR3 protein. The sample yields around 750,000 distinct CDR3 sequences, 40% to 65% seen once. This sequence originates from an elderly man in good health. The source material was blood.

In nucleotides, the CDR3 is TGTGCCACCAGCAGCTCGGGAGGTCAGCCCCAGCATTTT. It encodes CATSSSGGQPQHF. The V and J genes are TRBV15 and TRBJ1-5; D unclear. CDR3 length: 13 amino acids. V was shortened by 3 bases and J by 6 bases, with 9 bases between the two germline ends. Germline V CDR1 and CDR2: LNHNV, YYDKDF (reference sequence).